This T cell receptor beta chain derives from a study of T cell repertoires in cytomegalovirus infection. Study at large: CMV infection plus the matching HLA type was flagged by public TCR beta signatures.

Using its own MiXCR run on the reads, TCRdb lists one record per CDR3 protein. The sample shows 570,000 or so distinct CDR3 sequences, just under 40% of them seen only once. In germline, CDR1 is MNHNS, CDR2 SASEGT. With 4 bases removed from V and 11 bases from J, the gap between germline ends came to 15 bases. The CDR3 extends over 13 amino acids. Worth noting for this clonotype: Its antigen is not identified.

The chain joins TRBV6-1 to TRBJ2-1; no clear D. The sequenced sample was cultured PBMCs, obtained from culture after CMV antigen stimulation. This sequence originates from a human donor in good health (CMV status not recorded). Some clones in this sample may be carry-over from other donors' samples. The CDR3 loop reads CASSVPPGHKQFF. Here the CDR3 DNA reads TGTGCCAGCAGTGTCCCGCCAGGCCACAAGCAGTTCTTC.